The rows below give T cell receptor beta chains drawn from one sample of a study of T cell responses to AZD1222 COVID-19 vaccine. The table came from immunoSEQ multiplex PCR; TCRdb's copy has only in-frame clones and leaves some out. The sample yields around 160,000 clones, nearly 90% seen once. Source: peripheral blood, taken on day 0 of AZD1222 vaccination. Receptors were obtained from an adult in good health. CDR3s include the opening cysteine and the closing phenylalanine or tryptophan. D genes are given only for firm matches.

>NA|TRBV19|TRBJ1-6
CASSPARRGLTPLHF
>TRBD1|TRBV7-9|TRBJ2-2
CASRKGQGVNTGELFF
>NA|TRBV5-4|TRBJ1-3
CASSLDQALSGNTIYF
>NA|TRBV18|TRBJ1-3
CASSRIDSMAPSGNTIYF
>TRBD2|TRBV5-1|TRBJ2-1
CASSSLAGSGEGQFF
>TRBD2|TRBV7-2|TRBJ2-2
CASNRLAGGRELFF
>TRBD2|TRBV28|TRBJ2-5
CASSLASGATHQETQYF
>NA|TRBV11-2|TRBJ2-1
CASSFDYNEQFF
>TRBD1|TRBV9|TRBJ2-3
CASSVRDRGADTQYF
>NA|TRBV20-1|TRBJ1-2
CSASEGSYGYTF
>NA|TRBV7-8|TRBJ1-1
CASTPDRSVMNTEAFF
>TRBD1|TRBV19|TRBJ1-4
CASSRQGATKLFF
>NA|TRBV18|TRBJ1-1
CASSLRGVRMEYTEAFF
>NA|TRBV28|TRBJ2-1
CASSQLQSAFF
>NA|TRBV7-9|TRBJ2-1
CASSPWVEQYSLHQFF
>NA|TRBV5-1|TRBJ1-4
CASSLDRLEKLFF
>NA|TRBV5-1|TRBJ2-6
CASSLVSGANVLTF
>TRBD1|TRBV6-5|TRBJ1-1
CASIDRGRLDEAFF
>NA|TRBV6-5|TRBJ1-5
CASSYSFKSNQPQHF
>NA|TRBV7-2|TRBJ2-1
CASSLARGYEQFF
>TRBD1|TRBV4-1|TRBJ1-1
CASSPTTGGTEAFF
>NA|TRBV25-1|TRBJ1-2
CASSESASGRILTYGYTF
>NA|TRBV5-1|TRBJ2-1
CASSLNSNEQFF
>NA|TRBV27|TRBJ1-6
CASGWKSDGNSPLHF
>TRBD2|TRBV7-9|TRBJ2-7
CASSSTTSGSAYEQYF
>NA|TRBV5-1|TRBJ2-7
CASSEQGNDEQYF
>NA|TRBV28|TRBJ1-3
CASSIRSGDSGNTIYF
>NA|TRBV5-8|TRBJ2-7
CASSLRGTYEQYF
>TRBD1|TRBV9|TRBJ1-1
CASSVDRDTEAFF
>NA|TRBV18|TRBJ1-1
CASSPTGRQAFF
>NA|TRBV5-1|TRBJ2-1
CASSLGQHEQFF
>NA|TRBV25-1|TRBJ1-6
CASSEYGGLNSPLHF
>NA|TRBV7-3|TRBJ2-3
CASSFQSTDTQYF
>NA|TRBV5-4|TRBJ1-1
CASSRPPGKGDTEAFF
>TRBD1|TRBV6-6|TRBJ1-2
CASSSLTQGAYGYTF
>NA|TRBV19|TRBJ2-7
CASKAGVQTYEQYF
>TRBD1|TRBV7-9|TRBJ1-1
CASSFDRGTEAFF
>TRBD2|TRBV18|TRBJ2-7
CASAPSSGRTDEQYF
>TRBD1|TRBV7-9|TRBJ1-1
CASSKNRGEAFF
>NA|TRBV6-2/TRBV6-3|TRBJ2-1
CASSYSGNRGKAGVDEQFF
>TRBD2|TRBV5-1|TRBJ2-7
CASSVPLAGQSYEQYF
>NA|TRBV11-3|TRBJ2-1
CASSLSNSGTYNEQFF